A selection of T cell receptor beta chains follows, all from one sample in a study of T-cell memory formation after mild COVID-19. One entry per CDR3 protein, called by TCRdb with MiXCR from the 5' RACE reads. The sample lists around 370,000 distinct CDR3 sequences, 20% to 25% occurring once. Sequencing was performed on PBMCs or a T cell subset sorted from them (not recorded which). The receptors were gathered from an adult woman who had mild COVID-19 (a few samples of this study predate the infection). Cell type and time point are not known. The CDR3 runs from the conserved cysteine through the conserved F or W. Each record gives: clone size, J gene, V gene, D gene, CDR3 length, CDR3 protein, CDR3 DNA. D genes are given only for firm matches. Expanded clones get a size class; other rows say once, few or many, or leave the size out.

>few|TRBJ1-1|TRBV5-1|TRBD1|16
CASSSGTGLEAFLAFF
TGCGCCAGCAGCTCGGGGACAGGCCTCGAGGCGTTTCTGGCTTTCTTT
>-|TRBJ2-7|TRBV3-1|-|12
CASSLLSYEQYF
TGTGCCAGCAGCCTCCTATCCTACGAGCAGTACTTC
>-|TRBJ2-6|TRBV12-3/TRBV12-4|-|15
CASSTPLTGANVLTF
TGTGCCAGCAGCACACCCCTGACTGGGGCCAACGTCCTGACTTTC
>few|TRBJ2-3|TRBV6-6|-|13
CASRVLARDTQYF
TGTGCCAGCAGGGTACTAGCTCGGGATACGCAGTATTTT
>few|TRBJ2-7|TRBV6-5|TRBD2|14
CASSSSGRPYEQYF
TGTGCCAGCAGTTCTAGCGGGAGACCCTACGAGCAGTACTTC
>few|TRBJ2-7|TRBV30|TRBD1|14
CAWSPGTGHYEQYF
TGTGCCTGGAGTCCCGGGACAGGGCACTACGAGCAGTACTTC
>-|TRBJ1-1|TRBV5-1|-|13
CASSRSGYTEAFF
TGCGCCAGCAGCCGTTCGGGGTACACTGAAGCTTTCTTT
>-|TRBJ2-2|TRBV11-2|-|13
CASTLGNTGELFF
TGTGCCAGCACTCTTGGAAACACCGGGGAGCTGTTTTTT
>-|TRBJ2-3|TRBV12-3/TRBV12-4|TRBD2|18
CASSSRAGVLPSTDTQYF
TGTGCCAGCAGTTCTAGGGCGGGGGTGCTTCCAAGCACAGATACGCAGTATTTT
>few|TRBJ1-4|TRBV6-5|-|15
CASSYSVQVNEKLFF
TGTGCCAGCAGTTACTCTGTTCAGGTTAATGAAAAACTGTTTTTT
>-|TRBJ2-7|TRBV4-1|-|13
CASSQARGYEQYF
TGCGCCAGCAGCCAAGCGAGAGGCTACGAGCAGTACTTC
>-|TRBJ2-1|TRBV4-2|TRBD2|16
CASSQALAGGYNEQFF
TGTGCCAGCAGCCAAGCACTAGCGGGGGGTTACAATGAGCAGTTCTTC
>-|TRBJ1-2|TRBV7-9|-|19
CASSWKFQDFAGRAYGYTF
TGTGCCAGCAGCTGGAAGTTCCAGGACTTCGCTGGACGCGCCTATGGCTACACCTTC
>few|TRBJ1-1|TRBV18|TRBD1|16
CASSPGTGKLNTEAFF
TGTGCCAGCTCACCGGGGACAGGGAAACTGAACACTGAAGCTTTCTTT
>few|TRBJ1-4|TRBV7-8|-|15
CASSPHGAVNEKLFF
TGTGCCAGCAGCCCCCACGGAGCAGTTAATGAAAAACTGTTTTTT
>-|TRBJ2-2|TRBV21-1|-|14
CASTSGGNTGELFF
TGTGCCAGCACCTCCGGGGGAAACACCGGGGAGCTGTTTTTT
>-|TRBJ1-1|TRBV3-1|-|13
CASSQVTGTEAFF
TGTGCCAGCAGCCAAGTAACAGGCACTGAAGCTTTCTTT
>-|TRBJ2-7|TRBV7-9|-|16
CASSLSPGHFSYEQYF
TGTGCCAGCAGCTTATCTCCGGGACATTTCTCCTACGAGCAGTACTTC
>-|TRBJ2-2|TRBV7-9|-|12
CASSVVTGELFF
TGTGCCAGCAGCGTCGTTACCGGGGAGCTGTTTTTT
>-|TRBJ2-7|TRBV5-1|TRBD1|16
CASSSTGTGTPYEQYF
TGCGCCAGCAGCTCAACCGGGACAGGGACCCCCTACGAGCAGTACTTC
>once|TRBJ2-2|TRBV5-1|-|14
CAIRGPTDTGELFF
TGCGCCATCCGCGGGCCCACGGACACCGGGGAGCTGTTTTTT
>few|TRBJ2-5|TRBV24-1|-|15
CATSSGGLPQETQYF
TGTGCCACCAGTAGTGGGGGGCTACCCCAAGAGACCCAGTACTTC
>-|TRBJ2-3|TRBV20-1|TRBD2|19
CSAVPSSSGGLGSTDTQYF
TGCAGTGCTGTCCCATCCTCTAGCGGGGGCCTGGGGAGCACAGATACGCAGTATTTT
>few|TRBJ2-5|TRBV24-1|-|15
CATSDSTGIQETQYF
TGTGCCACCAGTGATTCCACAGGAATCCAAGAGACCCAGTACTTC
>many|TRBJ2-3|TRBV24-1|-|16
CATSDPTGGSTDTQYF
TGTGCCACCAGTGATCCCACCGGGGGAAGCACAGATACGCAGTATTTT
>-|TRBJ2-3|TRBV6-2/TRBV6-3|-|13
CASSYGITDTQYF
TGTGCCAGCAGTTACGGGATCACAGATACGCAGTATTTT
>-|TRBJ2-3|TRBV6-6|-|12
CASSLIVDTQYF
TGTGCCAGCAGTTTAATCGTAGATACGCAGTATTTT
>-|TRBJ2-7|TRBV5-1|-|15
CASSFVSGQTYEQYF
TGCGCCAGCAGCTTCGTCTCGGGACAAACCTACGAGCAGTACTTC
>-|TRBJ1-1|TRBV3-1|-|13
CASSTLGNTEAFF
TGTGCCAGCAGCACGTTGGGGAACACTGAAGCTTTCTTT
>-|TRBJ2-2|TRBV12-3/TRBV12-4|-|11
CASHSTGELFF
TGTGCCAGCCATTCCACCGGGGAGCTGTTTTTT
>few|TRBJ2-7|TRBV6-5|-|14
CASSYRGPHDEQYF
TGTGCCAGCAGTTACCGGGGGCCCCACGACGAGCAGTACTTC
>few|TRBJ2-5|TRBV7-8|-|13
CASSQGQAVTQYF
TGTGCCAGCAGCCAGGGTCAGGCAGTGACCCAGTACTTC
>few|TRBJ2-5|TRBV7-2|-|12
CASSLAPGTQYF
TGTGCCAGCAGCTTAGCCCCAGGGACCCAGTACTTC
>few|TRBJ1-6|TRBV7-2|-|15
CASSPRQANNSPLHF
TGTGCCAGCAGCCCCCGGCAGGCAAACAATTCACCCCTCCACTTT
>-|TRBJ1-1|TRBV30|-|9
CAGGPEAFF
TGTGCCGGGGGCCCTGAAGCTTTCTTT
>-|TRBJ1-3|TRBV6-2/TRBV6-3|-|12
CATRSSGNTIYF
TGTGCCACCCGGTCCTCTGGAAACACCATATATTTT
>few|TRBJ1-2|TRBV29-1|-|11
CSVRTEEGYTF
TGCAGCGTTCGGACAGAGGAGGGCTACACCTTC
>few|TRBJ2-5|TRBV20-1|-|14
CSAPRSQGRETQYF
TGCAGTGCCCCCAGATCCCAGGGGCGAGAGACCCAGTACTTC
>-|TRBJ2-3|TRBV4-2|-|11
CAASGTDTQYF
TGTGCCGCTAGTGGCACAGATACGCAGTATTTT
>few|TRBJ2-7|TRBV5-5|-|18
CASSFGGRWAYTSYEQYF
TGTGCCAGCAGCTTTGGGGGCCGGTGGGCCTATACCTCCTACGAGCAGTACTTC
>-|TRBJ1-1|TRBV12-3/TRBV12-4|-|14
CASSPGGEPTEAFF
TGTGCCAGCAGTCCCGGGGGGGAGCCTACTGAAGCTTTCTTT
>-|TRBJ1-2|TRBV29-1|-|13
CSVPDSGSYGYTF
TGCAGCGTCCCCGATTCCGGTAGCTATGGCTACACCTTC
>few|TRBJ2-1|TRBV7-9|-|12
CASSSASNEQFF
TGTGCCAGCAGCTCCGCAAGCAATGAGCAGTTCTTC
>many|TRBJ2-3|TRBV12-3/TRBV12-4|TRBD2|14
CASSLVLAGATQYF
TGTGCCAGCAGTTTAGTACTAGCGGGAGCTACGCAGTATTTT
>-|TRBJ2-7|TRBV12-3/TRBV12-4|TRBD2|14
CASSLFGTTYEQYF
TGTGCCAGCAGTCTTTTCGGGACTACCTACGAGCAGTACTTC
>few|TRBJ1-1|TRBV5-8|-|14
CASSTSRAYFGAFF
TGTGCCAGCAGCACATCCAGGGCATACTTTGGGGCTTTCTTT
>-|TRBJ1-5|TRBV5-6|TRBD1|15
CASSARGQVGQPQHF
TGTGCCAGCAGCGCCAGGGGGCAGGTTGGTCAGCCCCAGCATTTT
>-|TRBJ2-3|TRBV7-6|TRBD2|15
CASSLSGVGTDTQYF
TGTGCCAGCAGCTTAAGCGGGGTAGGCACAGATACGCAGTATTTT
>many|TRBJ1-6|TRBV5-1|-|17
CASSPLGDPSYNSPLHF
TGCGCCAGCAGCCCCCTAGGTGACCCCTCCTATAATTCACCCCTCCACTTT
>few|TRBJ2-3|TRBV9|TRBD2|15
CASSVPAGVTDTQYF
TGTGCCAGCAGCGTTCCAGCGGGAGTCACAGATACGCAGTATTTT
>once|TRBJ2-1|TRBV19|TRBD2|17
CASSATSGGPRGHEQFF
TGTGCCAGTAGTGCGACTAGCGGGGGGCCGCGAGGGCATGAGCAGTTCTTC
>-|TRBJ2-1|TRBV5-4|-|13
CASSLGKGNEQFF
TGTGCCAGCAGCTTGGGGAAGGGGAATGAGCAGTTCTTC